The text below deals with one TCR beta chain. Its antigen remains unknown. This specimen belongs to a study of OX40 agonist ivuxolimab in advanced cancers. Study-level findings and limits: Both CD4+ and CD8+ T cell populations in blood had undergone clonal expansion by week 6 at 0.1 to 3.0 mg/kg.

Trimming stripped 3 bases from V and 9 bases from J, with 9 bases between. Germline CDR1 is DFQATT and CDR2 is SNEGSKA (reference sequence). The CDR3 totals 11 residues. TCRdb's copy holds only in-frame clones and misses some; the assay was immunoSEQ multiplex PCR. Here the sample spans some 87,000 clones, about 93% being singletons. The TCR comes from an adult with an advanced solid tumor such as melanoma, head and neck, liver or kidney cancer. V and J are TRBV20-1 and TRBJ2-1; D is unresolved. The sample consisted of CD4+ or CD8+ T cells sorted from blood, taken in a trial of the OX40 agonist ivuxolimab. CDR3 amino acids: CSARIEREQFF. The CDR3 region has the DNA TGCAGTGCTAGGATAGAACGTGAGCAGTTCTTC.